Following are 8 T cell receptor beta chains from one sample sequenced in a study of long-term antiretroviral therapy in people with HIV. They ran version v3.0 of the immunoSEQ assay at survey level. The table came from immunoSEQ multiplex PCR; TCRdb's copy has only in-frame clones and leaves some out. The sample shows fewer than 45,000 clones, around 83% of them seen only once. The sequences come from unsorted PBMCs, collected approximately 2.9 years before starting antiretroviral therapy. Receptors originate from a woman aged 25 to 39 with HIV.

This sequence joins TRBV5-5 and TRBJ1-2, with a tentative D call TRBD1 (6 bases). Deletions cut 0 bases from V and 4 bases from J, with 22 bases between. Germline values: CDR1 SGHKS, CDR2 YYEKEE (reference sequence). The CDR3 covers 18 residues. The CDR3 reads CASSLGEMRRGLTYGYTF. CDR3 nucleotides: TGTGCCAGCAGCTTGGGTGAGATGAGGAGGGGGTTAACCTATGGCTACACCTTC.

DNA for the CDR3: TGTGCCAGCAGCTTCATGGGGACTAGCGGGGAAACGGCGCAGTTCTTC. Protein product: CASSFMGTSGETAQFF. The chain employs TRBV11-3 and TRBJ2-1; the match to TRBD2 covers 13 bases. The CDR3 length is 16 residues. Looked up from germline, CDR1 is SGHNT and CDR2 is YENEEA. The trim removed 3 bases at V and 12 bases at J, leaving 11 bases unmatched.

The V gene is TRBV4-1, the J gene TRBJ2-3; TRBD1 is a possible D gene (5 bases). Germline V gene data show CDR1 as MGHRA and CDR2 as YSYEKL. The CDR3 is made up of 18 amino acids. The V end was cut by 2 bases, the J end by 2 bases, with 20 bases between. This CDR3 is CASSQNRVRASSTDTQYF. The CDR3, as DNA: TGCGCCAGCAGCCAAAACCGAGTCAGGGCATCCTCCACAGATACGCAGTATTTT.

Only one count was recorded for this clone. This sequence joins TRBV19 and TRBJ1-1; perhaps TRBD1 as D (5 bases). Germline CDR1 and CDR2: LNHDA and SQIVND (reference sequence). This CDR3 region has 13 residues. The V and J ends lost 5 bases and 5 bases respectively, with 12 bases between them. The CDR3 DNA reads TGTGCCAGTAGTCCCCAGGGAGTGACTGAAGCTTTCTTT. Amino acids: CASSPQGVTEAFF.

In nucleotides, the CDR3 is TGTGCCAGCAGCTCTACCGGGGCCAGGTCCGCTGAAGCTTTCTTT. This codes for CASSSTGARSAEAFF. The chain joins TRBV7-2 to TRBJ1-1; a possible D gene is TRBD1 (5 bases). Germline V gene data show CDR1 as SGHTA and CDR2 as FQGNSA. Trimming left V 4 bases short and J 6 bases short, with 18 bases between. This CDR3 has 15 amino acids. The whole variable domain, filled in from reference TRBV7-2 and TRBJ1-1, reads GAGVSQSPSNKVTEKGKDVELRCDPISGHTALYWYRQSLGQGLEFLIYFQGNSAPDKSGLPSDRFSAERTGGSVSTLTIQRTQQEDSAVYLCASSSTGARSAEAFFGQGTRLTVV.

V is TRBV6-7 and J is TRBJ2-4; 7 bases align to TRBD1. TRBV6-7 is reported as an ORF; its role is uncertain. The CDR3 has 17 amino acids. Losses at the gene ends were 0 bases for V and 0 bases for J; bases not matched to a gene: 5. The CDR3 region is CASSYSKGALAKNIQYF. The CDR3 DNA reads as TGTGCCAGCAGTTACTCGAAGGGGGCGCTAGCCAAAAACATTCAGTACTTC.

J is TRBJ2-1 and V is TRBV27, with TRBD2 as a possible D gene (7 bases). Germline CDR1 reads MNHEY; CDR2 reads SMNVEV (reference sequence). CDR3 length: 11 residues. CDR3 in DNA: TGTGCTTGCTGGGGGGGCCATGAGCAGTTCTTC. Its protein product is CACWGGHEQFF.

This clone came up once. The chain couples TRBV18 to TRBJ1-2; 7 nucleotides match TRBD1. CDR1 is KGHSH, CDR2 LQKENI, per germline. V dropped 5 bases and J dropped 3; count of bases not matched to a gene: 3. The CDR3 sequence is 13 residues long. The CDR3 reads CASSTGADYGYTF. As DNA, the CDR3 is TGTGCCAGCTCAACAGGGGCGGACTATGGCTACACCTTC.